Below, 32 T cell receptor beta chains from the same sample are listed, as sequenced in a study of response to subunit inactivated influenza vaccine. TCRdb re-called the RT-PCR reads through MiXCR, storing one row per CDR3 protein. The sample lists 650,000 to 800,000 distinct CDR3 sequences, approximately 17% occurring once. The sample was PBMCs from blood, taken 5 to 6 days after vaccination. These TCRs come from a man between 50 and 59 years old who received an inactivated influenza vaccine.

J is TRBJ2-3 and V is TRBV6-2 or TRBV6-3; D possibly uses TRBD1 or TRBD2 (5 bases each). Germline V gene data show CDR1 as MNHEY and CDR2 as SVGEGT. This CDR3 spans 14 amino acids. The V end lost 5 bases, the J end lost 5 bases, and 14 bases lay between the germline ends. The CDR3 loop reads CASSHRDGRDTQYF. CDR3 nucleotide sequence: TGTGCCAGCAGTCACCGGGACGGTAGAGATACGCAGTATTTT.

This clonotype occurred many times. The chain combines TRBV5-1 with TRBJ2-7; possibly TRBD1 or TRBD2 for D (5 bases each). Looked up from germline, CDR1 is SGHRS and CDR2 is YFSETQ. The ends were cut back, 0 bases at V and 1 base at J, with 14 bases in the middle. There are 16 residues in the CDR3. The CDR3 loop is CASSLEAWGISYEQYF. CDR3 in DNA: TGCGCCAGCAGCTTGGAAGCGTGGGGGATATCCTACGAGCAGTACTTC. The variable domain in full, completed from reference TRBV5-1 and TRBJ2-7, reads KAGVTQTPRYLIKTRGQQVTLSCSPISGHRSVSWYQQTPGQGLQFLFEYFSETQRNKGNFPGRFSGRQFSNSRSEMNVSTLELGDSALYLCASSLEAWGISYEQYFGPGTRLTVT.

This clonotype occurred a few times. The chain joins TRBV11-2 to TRBJ2-3, with 9 bases matching TRBD2. The CDR3 totals 20 residues. In germline, CDR1 is SGHAT, CDR2 FQNNGV. The junction had 13 bases not matched to a gene; V was cut back by 0 bases and J by 0 bases. The CDR3 DNA is TGTGCCAGCAGCTTAGAGGGTCGAGCTAGCGGGGCCGCTAGCACAGATACGCAGTATTTT. It yields the protein CASSLEGRASGAASTDTQYF.

The J gene is TRBJ1-1, the V gene TRBV10-3; D is perhaps TRBD1 (5 bases). Per the germline V gene, CDR1 is ENHRY and CDR2 is SYGVKD. This CDR3 contains 13 residues. The ends were cut back, 2 bases at V and 6 bases at J, with 10 bases in the middle. DNA for the CDR3: TGTGCCATCAGTGAGCAGGGTAGGGCTGAAGCTTTCTTT. Encoded protein: CAISEQGRAEAFF.

The rearrangement uses TRBV6-1 and TRBJ2-7; 11 bases match TRBD2. V shed 5 bases, J shed 1 base, and the junction held 4 bases outside the gene matches. The CDR3 runs 15 residues. Per the germline V gene, CDR1 is MNHNS and CDR2 is SASEGT. CDR3 DNA sequence: TGTGCCAGCAGTAAACTAGCGGGAGAATCCTACGAGCAGTACTTC. It is translated as CASSKLAGESYEQYF.

This clonotype has just a few counts. A junction end diverges from the germline sequence, so it may reflect a read error. The rearrangement uses TRBV20-1 and TRBJ2-1; 12 bases align to TRBD2. The CDR3 is 16 amino acids. Germline values: CDR1 DFQATT, CDR2 SNEGSKA (reference sequence). The CDR3 nucleotides read TGCAGTGCTAGTGGGCTAGCGGGAGGGCCGGGTAATGAACAGTTCTTC. It yields the protein CSASGLAGGPGNEQFF.

The V gene is TRBV20-1, the J gene TRBJ2-1; 8 bases align to TRBD1. CDR1 and CDR2 from the germline V gene are DFQATT and SNEGSKA (reference sequence). The CDR3 has 16 residues. The junction had 7 bases not matched to a gene; V was cut back by 1 base and J by 2 bases. The CDR3 DNA sequence: TGCAGTGCTAGAGTGCTAGGACAGGGTGCCTACAATGAGCAGTTCTTC. It codes for CSARVLGQGAYNEQFF.

The chain employs TRBV5-6 and TRBJ2-2; D gene uncertain. CDR1 and CDR2 (germline): SGHDT, YYEEEE. The V end lost 1 base, the J end lost 0 bases, and 10 bases lay between the germline ends. CDR3 length: 16 amino acids. DNA of the CDR3: TGTGCCAGCAGCTTGTACAGATTCGCGAACACCGGGGAGCTGTTTTTT. Protein sequence: CASSLYRFANTGELFF.

This clonotype has just a few counts. V usage is TRBV12-3 or TRBV12-4 and J usage is TRBJ1-4, with TRBD1 as a possible D gene (6 bases). This CDR3 spans 17 amino acids. Trimming removed 6 bases from V and 0 bases from J, with 17 bases in between. DNA for the CDR3: TGTGCCAGCAGCCCATACAGGGCCATATCAACTAATGAAAAACTGTTTTTT. Protein product: CASSPYRAISTNEKLFF.

The gene calls are TRBV21-1 and TRBJ1-4. TRBV21-1 is designated a pseudogene. The CDR3 is 15 residues long. The chain's CDR3 is CASSKVEKKNEKLFF. DNA of the CDR3: TGTGCCAGCAGCAAAGTCGAGAAAAAGAATGAAAAACTGTTTTTT.

The chain is built from TRBV5-1 and TRBJ2-1; 7 bases are a match to TRBD1. The J segment lost 3 bases and the V segment lost 1 base, leaving 7 bases of the junction unmatched. Germline CDR1 is SGHRS and CDR2 is YFSETQ. The CDR3 sequence is 16 residues long. The DNA for the CDR3 is TGCGCCAGCAGCTTGACTACAGGGGCTGGCTACAATGAGCAGTTCTTC. Translating gives CASSLTTGAGYNEQFF. Based on the CDR3 plus reference TRBV5-1 and TRBJ2-1, the full variable domain is KAGVTQTPRYLIKTRGQQVTLSCSPISGHRSVSWYQQTPGQGLQFLFEYFSETQRNKGNFPGRFSGRQFSNSRSEMNVSTLELGDSALYLCASSLTTGAGYNEQFFGPGTRLTVL.

The V call is TRBV6-5, the J call TRBJ2-7; unclear D gene. V was clipped by 0 bases and J by 3 bases, with 21 bases between them. This CDR3 is built from 18 residues. Germline V gene data show CDR1 as MNHEY and CDR2 as SVGAGI. The CDR3 region is CASSYSSSRVDPRYEQYF. In nucleotides, the CDR3 is TGTGCCAGCAGTTACTCCTCGAGTAGGGTTGATCCGCGCTACGAGCAGTACTTC.

Many counts were recorded for this clonotype. The J gene is TRBJ2-5, the V gene TRBV5-1, with D unresolved. Deletions cut 3 bases from V and 1 base from J, with 16 bases between. This CDR3 has 16 residues. From germline, CDR1 is SGHRS and CDR2 YFSETQ. CDR3 amino acids: CASSSASVLIQETQYF. CDR3 nucleotides: TGCGCCAGCAGCTCCGCTAGTGTGCTCATCCAAGAGACCCAGTACTTC.

This clonotype was seen only a few times. V and J are TRBV3-1 and TRBJ2-7; D perhaps matches TRBD2 (6 bases). The germline V gene encodes CDR1 LGHDT and CDR2 YNNKEL (reference sequence). This CDR3 is 14 amino acids long. The V end was cut by 1 base, the J end by 3 bases, with 10 bases between. The CDR3 spells CASSQGSGLYEQYF. The CDR3 nucleotides read TGTGCCAGCAGCCAAGGATCGGGACTCTACGAGCAGTACTTC.

This clonotype appeared a few times. The chain couples TRBV5-1 to TRBJ2-1, with D tentatively TRBD1 (5 bases). Trimming removed 0 bases at V and 4 bases at J, with 14 bases between. The CDR3 is made up of 16 amino acids. In germline, CDR1 is SGHRS, CDR2 YFSETQ. The CDR3 DNA reads as TGCGCCAGCAGCTTGGAGGCGGCAGGGCTTTACAATGAGCAGTTCTTC. It yields the protein CASSLEAAGLYNEQFF.

The chain is built from TRBV6-1 and TRBJ2-7; 8 nucleotides agree with TRBD2. The V gene's germline CDR1 is MNHNS and CDR2 SASEGT. The CDR3 loop spans 15 amino acids. With 6 bases clipped from V and 4 bases from J, the junction kept 11 bases outside the gene matches. DNA for the CDR3: TGTGCCAGCAGCCCCCTCGGGAGGGCCCAGTACGAGCAGTACTTC. As protein: CASSPLGRAQYEQYF.

The chain joins TRBV6-1 to TRBJ2-1; no definite D call. Germline assignment: CDR1 MNHNS and CDR2 SASEGT. V shed 2 bases and J shed 6 bases, with 8 bases lying between them. The CDR3 has 13 amino acids. The CDR3 loop is CASSEQQTNEQFF. For the CDR3, the DNA is TGTGCCAGCAGTGAACAACAGACCAATGAGCAGTTCTTC.

The chain links TRBV4-2 to TRBJ2-1, with a possible D match to TRBD1 (6 bases). The ends were cut back, 0 bases at V and 4 bases at J, with 7 bases in the middle. The CDR3 totals 14 residues. Germline CDR1 is LGHNA and CDR2 is YNFKEQ. CDR3 sequence: CASSQDRGYNEQFF. CDR3 coding DNA: TGTGCCAGCAGCCAAGACAGGGGTTACAATGAGCAGTTCTTC.

This chain joins TRBV9 and TRBJ2-4; D is ambiguous. Looked up from germline, CDR1 is SGDLS and CDR2 is YYNGEE. The CDR3 sequence is 13 residues long. Trimming removed 0 bases from V and 9 bases from J, with 10 bases in between. This chain's CDR3 is CASSVADSGIQYF. As DNA, the CDR3 is TGTGCCAGCAGCGTAGCCGACTCAGGCATTCAGTACTTC.

This clonotype has a handful of counts. The V call is TRBV28, the J call TRBJ2-5; D uncertain. V lost 4 bases to trimming and J lost 2 bases, with 11 bases between them. Per the germline V gene, CDR1 is MDHEN and CDR2 is SYDVKM. The CDR3 is made up of 14 amino acids. CDR3 sequence (DNA): TGTGCCAGCAGTTCTAGGATGGGACAAGAGACCCAGTACTTC. Its translation: CASSSRMGQETQYF.

The chain employs TRBV12-3 or TRBV12-4 and TRBJ2-1; TRBD1 aligns across 7 bases. Trimming took 5 bases from V and 4 from J; bases not matched to a gene: 8. The CDR3 loop spans 15 amino acids. In nucleotides, the CDR3 is TGTGCCAGCAGTCACCGACAGGGAGTGTACAATGAGCAGTTCTTC. Its protein product is CASSHRQGVYNEQFF.

In its sample, this clonotype was seen many times. The chain is built from TRBV20-1 and TRBJ2-1; TRBD2 matches at 13 bases. Germline loops: CDR1 DFQATT, CDR2 SNEGSKA (reference sequence). V trimming: 4 bases; J trimming: 7 bases; junction bases outside the gene matches: 4. The CDR3 has 14 residues. CDR3 coding DNA: TGCAGTGCTACCGGGACTAGCGGGATAAATGAGCAGTTCTTC. Translated: CSATGTSGINEQFF.

This clonotype was seen only a few times. V gene TRBV2 combines with J gene TRBJ2-7; 7 positions agree with TRBD1. CDR3 length: 13 residues. Germline V gene data show CDR1 as SNHLY and CDR2 as FYNNEI. Trimming took 7 bases from V and 2 from J; bases not matched to a gene: 5. The CDR3 bases are TGTGCCAGCAATTCCGACAGGGCCTACGAGCAGTACTTC. This sequence encodes CASNSDRAYEQYF. The full variable domain, rest sourced from reference TRBV2 and TRBJ2-7, is EPEVTQTPSHQVTQMGQEVILRCVPISNHLYFYWYRQILGQKVEFLVSFYNNEISEKSEIFDDQFSVERPDGSNFTLKIRSTKLEDSAMYFCASNSDRAYEQYFGPGTRLTVT.

This clonotype was picked up many times. V and J are TRBV5-6 and TRBJ2-3, with D uncertain. Germline V gene sequence: CDR1 SGHDT, CDR2 YYEEEE. Deletions cut 2 bases from V and 6 bases from J, with 7 bases between. The CDR3 sequence is 12 residues long. The CDR3 nucleotides are TGTGCCAGCAGCTTCGGGTGGGATACGCAGTATTTT. Protein sequence: CASSFGWDTQYF.

This clonotype was recorded many times. The chain has TRBV15 and TRBJ2-7; TRBD2 is a possible D gene (6 bases). Per germline, CDR1 LNHNV and CDR2 YYDKDF (reference sequence). V gave up 0 bases and J gave up 4 bases, with 7 bases separating them. This CDR3 region has 13 residues. In DNA form, the CDR3 reads TGTGCCACCAGCAGAGATAGCGGTTACGAGCAGTACTTC. This sequence encodes CATSRDSGYEQYF.

V and J are TRBV18 and TRBJ2-3; D may be TRBD1 (6 bases). V lost 1 base to trimming and J lost 2 bases, with 13 bases between them. The V gene's germline CDR1 is KGHSH and CDR2 LQKENI. The CDR3 is 16 amino acids. CDR3 loop: CASSPRPRGVTDTQYF. For the CDR3, the DNA is TGTGCCAGCTCACCACGACCCAGGGGAGTCACAGATACGCAGTATTTT.

The genes are TRBV4-2 and TRBJ2-5, with 11 bases that match TRBD1. V shed 3 bases, J shed 1 base, and the junction held 4 bases outside the gene matches. Germline assignment: CDR1 LGHNA and CDR2 YNFKEQ. CDR3 length: 16 residues. The CDR3, as DNA: TGTGCCAGCAGCCAGGACAGGGGGCTTCTCCAAGAGACCCAGTACTTC. This encodes CASSQDRGLLQETQYF.

The chain couples TRBV19 to TRBJ2-4, with unresolved D. Trimming stripped 2 bases from V and 6 bases from J, with 11 bases between. Per the germline V gene, CDR1 is LNHDA and CDR2 is SQIVND (reference sequence). This CDR3 is 14 amino acids long. Here the CDR3 reads CASSIPVSGNIQYF. The CDR3 bases are TGTGCCAGTAGTATACCGGTCTCCGGAAACATTCAGTACTTC.

This clonotype was found many times. This chain uses TRBV25-1 with TRBJ2-1; no reliable D call. The CDR3 extends over 13 amino acids. V was clipped by 3 bases and J by 10 bases, with 13 bases between them. Per germline, CDR1 MGHDK and CDR2 SYGVNS. The CDR3 region is CASSEVGSWEQFF. The DNA of the CDR3 is TGTGCCAGCAGTGAGGTAGGCAGCTGGGAGCAGTTCTTC.

The chain uses TRBV20-1 and TRBJ1-1, with TRBD1 matching 7 bases. This CDR3 is 15 amino acids long. Losses at the gene ends were 0 bases for V and 5 bases for J; bases not matched to a gene: 9. Germline CDR1 is DFQATT and CDR2 is SNEGSKA (reference sequence). CDR3 bases: TGCAGTGCTAGAGATACAGGGGCCGTCGGGACTGAAGCTTTCTTT. Protein product: CSARDTGAVGTEAFF.

The chain employs TRBV10-2 and TRBJ1-2; 7 nucleotides agree with TRBD1. The junction had 9 bases not matched to a gene; V was cut back by 8 bases and J by 6 bases. The germline V gene has CDR1 WSHSY and CDR2 SAAADI. The CDR3 is made up of 13 amino acids. As DNA, the CDR3 is TGCGCCAGCTACACGGACAGGCGGAATGGCTACACCTTC. Amino acid sequence: CASYTDRRNGYTF.

The chain joins TRBV5-6 to TRBJ2-1; possibly TRBD2 for D (6 bases). Germline values: CDR1 SGHDT, CDR2 YYEEEE. V lost 1 base and J lost 2, with 13 bases in between. The CDR3 consists of 16 residues. The CDR3 coding sequence is TGTGCCAGCAGCTTGATTGGGGGGTCCCCCTACAATGAGCAGTTCTTC. Amino acid sequence: CASSLIGGSPYNEQFF.